The next 5 T cell receptor beta chains were all read from a single sample in a study of T cell clonality in common variable immunodeficiency (dated by TCRdb to 2014 to 2015). What the study reported, not specific to this receptor: CVID TCRbeta sequences were reported to have fewer deletions and N-nucleotide insertions and to lack highly modified clones with 13 or more V deletions.

Library preparation used the immunoSEQ multiplex PCR assay. The table comes from immuneACCESS by way of TCRdb, which keeps in-frame sequences with V and J called. Part of the clones is missing from these tables; in studies checked, under half for an unresolved V gene and the rest for unknown reasons. This sample contains 30,000 to 40,000 clones, none of which is a singleton. The ten largest clones capture about 6.1% of the sample. Antigens for these TCRs are unknown. The sample was peripheral blood mononuclear cells. The receptors were gathered from a human donor with common variable immunodeficiency.

This clone came up many times. Read data end 3 residues before the CDR3 end; the end is taken from the germline J gene. V is TRBV13 and J is TRBJ1-1; TRBD1 might be the D (6 bases). The CDR3 runs 14 residues. V was pared by 7 bases and J by 3 bases, with 15 bases between. Germline loops: CDR1 PRHDT, CDR2 FYEKMQ (reference sequence). This CDR3 reads CASNPQGIDTEAFF. The sequenced part of the CDR3 DNA is TGTGCCAGCAATCCCCAGGGGATCGACACTGAA.

This clone came up many times. Sequencing ends 3 residues short of the CDR3 end; the germline J gene provides the rest. This chain connects TRBV29-1 to TRBJ1-1, with D perhaps matching TRBD1 (5 bases). Deletions cut 6 bases from V and 6 bases from J, with 11 bases between. The germline V gene has CDR1 SQVTM and CDR2 ANQGSEA. This CDR3 is 11 amino acids long. This CDR3 is CSVGGKSEAFF. CDR3 DNA, as far as it was read: TGCAGCGTCGGGGGGAAGTCTGAA.

Many counts were recorded for this clone. Read coverage stops 3 residues before the CDR3 terminus; the germline J gene supplies the remainder. The J gene is TRBJ1-2, the V gene TRBV18, with D possibly being TRBD1 (5 bases). Germline CDR1 and CDR2: KGHSH and LQKENI. Trimming left V 2 bases short and J 3 bases short, with 7 bases between. The length of the CDR3 is 13 residues. The CDR3 here is CASSPGTHYGYTF. CDR3 DNA (partial): TGTGCCAGCTCACCAGGGACTCACTATGGC.

Comments on this clone: Sequencing ends 3 residues short of the CDR3 end; the germline J gene provides the rest. The chain joins TRBV19 to TRBJ2-6, with D possibly being TRBD1 (6 bases). There are 18 residues in the CDR3. Trimming stripped 0 bases from V and 2 bases from J, with 14 bases between. Germline V CDR1 and CDR2: LNHDA, SQIVND (reference sequence). The CDR3 DNA, read in part, is TGTGCCAGTAGTATAGAACCCACAGGGTCCCCTGGGGCCAACGTC. Translated, it gives CASSIEPTGSPGANV. The whole CDR3 region reads CASSIEPTGSPGANVLTF.

This clone has ten or more counts. The DNA ends 3 residues before the CDR3 does, and the rest of the CDR3 is filled in from the germline J gene. The genes are TRBV5-4 and TRBJ2-7; D not certain. CDR1 and CDR2 (germline): SGHNT, YYREEE (reference sequence). Trimming removed 0 bases at V and 4 bases at J, with 8 bases between. The CDR3 is 13 residues long. The covered CDR3 bases are TGTGCCAGCAGCTTGGAGGGTCGATACGAG. This codes for CASSLEGRYE. The complete CDR3 protein is CASSLEGRYEQYF.